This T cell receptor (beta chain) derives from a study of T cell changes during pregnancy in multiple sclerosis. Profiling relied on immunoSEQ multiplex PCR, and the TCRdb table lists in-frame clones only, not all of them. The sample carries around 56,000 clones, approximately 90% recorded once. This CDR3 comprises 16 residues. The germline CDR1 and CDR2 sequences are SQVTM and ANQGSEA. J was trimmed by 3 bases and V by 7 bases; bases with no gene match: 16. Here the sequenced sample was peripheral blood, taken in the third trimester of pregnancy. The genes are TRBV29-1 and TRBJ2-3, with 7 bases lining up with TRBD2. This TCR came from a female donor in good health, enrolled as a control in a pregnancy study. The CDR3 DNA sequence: TGCAGCGCCTATGGGAGGGATTGGATAGGGACAGATACGCAGTATTTT. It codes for CSAYGRDWIGTDTQYF.